Given below is one T cell receptor (beta chain) in context. The germline gives CDR1 LNHDA, CDR2 SQIVND (reference sequence). CDR3 length equals 14 residues. The V end lost 3 bases, the J end lost 11 bases, and 17 bases lay between the germline ends. Per the authors' pipeline: It was from reference gene primer amplification that nucleated cell counts were estimated. Produced via immunoSEQ multiplex PCR; TCRdb's table is partial and in-frame only. Clone size and the V and J calls come from that table; the DNA yielded D and trimming. The table shows about 170,000 clones, with 84% occurring only once. These data belong to a study of blood T cell repertoires in COVID-19. Study at large: Material from acute and convalescent COVID-19 was sourced from the United States, Italy and Spain.

The sequenced material came from peripheral blood. The chain is built from TRBV19 and TRBJ1-5; D is possibly TRBD1 (5 bases). This receptor was identified in a man aged 18 to 29 with active or convalescent COVID-19. CDR3 bases: TGTGCCAGTAGTATGCAGGGCCACGTTGGGGCCCAGCATTTT. This gives the protein CASSMQGHVGAQHF.